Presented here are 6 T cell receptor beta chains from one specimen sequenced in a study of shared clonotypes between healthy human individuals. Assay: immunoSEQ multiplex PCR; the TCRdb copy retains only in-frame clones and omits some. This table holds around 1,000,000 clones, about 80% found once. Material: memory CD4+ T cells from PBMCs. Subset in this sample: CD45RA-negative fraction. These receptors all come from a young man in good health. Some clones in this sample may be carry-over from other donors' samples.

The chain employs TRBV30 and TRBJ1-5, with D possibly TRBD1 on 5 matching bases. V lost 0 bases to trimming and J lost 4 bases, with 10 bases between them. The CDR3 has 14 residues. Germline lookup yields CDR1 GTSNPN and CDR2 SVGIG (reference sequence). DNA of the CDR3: TGTGCCTGGAGTGTACATGGGGGGAATCAGCCCCAGCATTTT. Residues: CAWSVHGGNQPQHF.

Here the CDR3 DNA reads TGTGCCAGCAGTTTACCTGCTAGCGGGAGCAATGAGCAGTTCTTC. Encoded protein: CASSLPASGSNEQFF. V and J are TRBV28 and TRBJ2-1; 10 bases match TRBD2. Germline V lookup: CDR1 MDHEN, CDR2 SYDVKM. This CDR3 spans 15 amino acids. Losses at the gene ends were 2 bases for V and 6 bases for J; bases not matched to a gene: 4.

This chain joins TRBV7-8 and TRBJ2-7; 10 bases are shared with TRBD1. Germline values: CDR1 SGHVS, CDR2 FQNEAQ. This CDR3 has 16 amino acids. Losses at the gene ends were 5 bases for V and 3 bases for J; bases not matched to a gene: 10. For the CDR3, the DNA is TGTGCCAGCAGCGCGCGGGGGACAGGGGTGGGCTACGAGCAGTACTTC. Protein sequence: CASSARGTGVGYEQYF.

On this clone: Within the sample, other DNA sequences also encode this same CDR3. CDR3 in DNA: TGCGCCAGCAGCTTGGCGTCTAGCGGGGAGACCCAGTACTTC. Translated, it gives CASSLASSGETQYF. This chain connects TRBV5-1 to TRBJ2-5, with 8 bases identical to TRBD2. Germline values: CDR1 SGHRS, CDR2 YFSETQ. The CDR3 covers 14 residues. Unmatched junction bases numbered 3, after V lost 0 bases and J lost 5 bases.

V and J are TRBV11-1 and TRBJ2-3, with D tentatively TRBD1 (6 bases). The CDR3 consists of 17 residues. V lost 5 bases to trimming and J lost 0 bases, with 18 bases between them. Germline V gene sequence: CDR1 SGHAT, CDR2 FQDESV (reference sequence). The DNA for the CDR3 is TGTGCCAGCAGCCCGGGGCGGGCGCAGGGGAGCACAGATACGCAGTATTTT. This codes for CASSPGRAQGSTDTQYF.

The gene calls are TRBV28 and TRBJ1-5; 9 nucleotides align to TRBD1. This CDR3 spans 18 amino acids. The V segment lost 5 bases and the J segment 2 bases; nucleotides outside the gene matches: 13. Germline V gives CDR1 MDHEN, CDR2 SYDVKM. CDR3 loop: CASSIPRQGVWGNQPQHF. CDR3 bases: TGTGCCAGCAGTATTCCGAGACAGGGGGTTTGGGGCAATCAGCCCCAGCATTTT. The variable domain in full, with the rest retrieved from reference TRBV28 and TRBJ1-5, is DVKVTQSSRYLVKRTGEKVFLECVQDMDHENMFWYRQDPGLGLRLIYFSYDVKMKEKGDIPEGYSVSREKKERFSLILESASTNQTSMYLCASSIPRQGVWGNQPQHFGDGTRLSIL.